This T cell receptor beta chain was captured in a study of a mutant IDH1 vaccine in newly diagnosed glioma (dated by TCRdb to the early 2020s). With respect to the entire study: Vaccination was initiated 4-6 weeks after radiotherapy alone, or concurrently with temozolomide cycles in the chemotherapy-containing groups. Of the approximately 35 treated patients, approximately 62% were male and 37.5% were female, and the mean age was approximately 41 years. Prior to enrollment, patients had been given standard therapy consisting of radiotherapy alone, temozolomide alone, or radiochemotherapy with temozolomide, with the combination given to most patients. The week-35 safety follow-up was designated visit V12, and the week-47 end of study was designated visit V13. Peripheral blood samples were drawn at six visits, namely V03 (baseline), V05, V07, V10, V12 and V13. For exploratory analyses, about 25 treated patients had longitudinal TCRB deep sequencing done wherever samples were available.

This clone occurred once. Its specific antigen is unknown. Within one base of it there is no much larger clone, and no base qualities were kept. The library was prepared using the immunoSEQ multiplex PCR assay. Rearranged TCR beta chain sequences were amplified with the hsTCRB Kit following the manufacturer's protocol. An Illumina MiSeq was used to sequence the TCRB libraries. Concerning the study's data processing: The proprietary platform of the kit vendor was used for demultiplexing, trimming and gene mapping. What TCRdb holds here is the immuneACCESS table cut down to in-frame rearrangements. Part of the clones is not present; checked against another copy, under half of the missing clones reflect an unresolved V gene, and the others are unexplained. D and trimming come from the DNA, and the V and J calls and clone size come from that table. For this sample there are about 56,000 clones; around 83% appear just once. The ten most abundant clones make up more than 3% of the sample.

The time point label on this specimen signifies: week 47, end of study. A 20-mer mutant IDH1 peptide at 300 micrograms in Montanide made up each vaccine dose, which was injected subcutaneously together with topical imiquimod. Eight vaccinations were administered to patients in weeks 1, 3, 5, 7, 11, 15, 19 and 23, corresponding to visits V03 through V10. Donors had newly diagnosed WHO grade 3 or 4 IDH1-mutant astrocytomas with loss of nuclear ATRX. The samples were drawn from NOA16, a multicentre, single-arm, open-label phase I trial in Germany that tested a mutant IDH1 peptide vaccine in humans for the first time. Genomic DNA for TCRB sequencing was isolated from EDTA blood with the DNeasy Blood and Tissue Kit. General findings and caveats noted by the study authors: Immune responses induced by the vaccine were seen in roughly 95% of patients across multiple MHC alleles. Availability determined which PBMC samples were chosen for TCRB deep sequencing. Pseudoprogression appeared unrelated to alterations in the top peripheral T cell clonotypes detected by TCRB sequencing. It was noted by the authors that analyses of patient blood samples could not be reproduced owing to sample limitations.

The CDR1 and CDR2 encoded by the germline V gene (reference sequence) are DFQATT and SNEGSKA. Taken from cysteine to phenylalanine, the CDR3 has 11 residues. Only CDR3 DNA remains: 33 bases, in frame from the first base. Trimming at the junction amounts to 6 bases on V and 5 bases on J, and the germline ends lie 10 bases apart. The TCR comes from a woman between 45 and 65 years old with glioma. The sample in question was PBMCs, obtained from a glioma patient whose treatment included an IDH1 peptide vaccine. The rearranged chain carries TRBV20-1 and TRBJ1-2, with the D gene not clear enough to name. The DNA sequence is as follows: TGCAGTGCAGACCCCGAGTATGGCTACACCTTC. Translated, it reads CSADPEYGYTF.